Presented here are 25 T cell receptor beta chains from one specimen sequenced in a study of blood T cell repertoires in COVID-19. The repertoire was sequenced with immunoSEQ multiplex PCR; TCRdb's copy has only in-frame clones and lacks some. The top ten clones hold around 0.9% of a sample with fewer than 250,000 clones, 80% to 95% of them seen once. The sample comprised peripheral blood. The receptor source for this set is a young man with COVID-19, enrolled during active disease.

Here the CDR3 reads CASSDSPGDYNEQFF. For the CDR3, the DNA is TGTGCCAGCAGTGACTCTCCGGGGGACTACAATGAGCAGTTCTTC. The V call is TRBV6-4, the J call TRBJ2-1; D is possibly TRBD2 (6 bases). This CDR3 has 15 residues. The germline V gene encodes CDR1 MRHNA and CDR2 SNTAGT. The germline V and J ends were trimmed by 0 bases and 3 bases, with 9 bases remaining between them.

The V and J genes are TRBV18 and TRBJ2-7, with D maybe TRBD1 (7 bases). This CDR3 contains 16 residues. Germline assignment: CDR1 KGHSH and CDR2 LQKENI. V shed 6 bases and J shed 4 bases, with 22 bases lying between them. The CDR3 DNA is TGTGCCAGCTCCCCCACCCTCAGGCAGGGGGGTTACGAGCAGTACTTC. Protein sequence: CASSPTLRQGGYEQYF.

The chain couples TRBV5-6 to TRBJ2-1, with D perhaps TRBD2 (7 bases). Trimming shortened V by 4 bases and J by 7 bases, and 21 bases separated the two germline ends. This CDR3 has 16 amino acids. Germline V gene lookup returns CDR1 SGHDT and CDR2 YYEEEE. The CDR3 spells CASSHLSGGGANEQFF. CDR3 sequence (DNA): TGTGCCAGCAGCCATTTATCTGGTGGGGGGGCGAATGAGCAGTTCTTC. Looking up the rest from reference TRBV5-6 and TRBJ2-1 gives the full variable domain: DAGVTQSPTHLIKTRGQQVTLRCSPKSGHDTVSWYQQALGQGPQFIFQYYEEEERQRGNFPDRFSGHQFPNYSSELNVNALLLGDSALYLCASSHLSGGGANEQFFGPGTRLTVL.

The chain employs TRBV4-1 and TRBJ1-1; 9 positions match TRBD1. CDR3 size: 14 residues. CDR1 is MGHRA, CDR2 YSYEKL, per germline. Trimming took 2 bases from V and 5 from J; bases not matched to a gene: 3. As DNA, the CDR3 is TGCGCCAGCAGCCAAACAGGGGGCGGGACTGAAGCTTTCTTT. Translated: CASSQTGGGTEAFF.

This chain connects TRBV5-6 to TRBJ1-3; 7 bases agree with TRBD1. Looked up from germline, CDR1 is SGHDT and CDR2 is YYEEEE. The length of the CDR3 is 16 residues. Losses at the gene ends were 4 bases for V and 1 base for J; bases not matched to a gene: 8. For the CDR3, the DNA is TGTGCCAGCAGCCCCGGGACAGTACTGTCTGGAAACACCATATATTTT. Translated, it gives CASSPGTVLSGNTIYF. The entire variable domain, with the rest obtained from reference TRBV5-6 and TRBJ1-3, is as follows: DAGVTQSPTHLIKTRGQQVTLRCSPKSGHDTVSWYQQALGQGPQFIFQYYEEEERQRGNFPDRFSGHQFPNYSSELNVNALLLGDSALYLCASSPGTVLSGNTIYFGEGSWLTVV.

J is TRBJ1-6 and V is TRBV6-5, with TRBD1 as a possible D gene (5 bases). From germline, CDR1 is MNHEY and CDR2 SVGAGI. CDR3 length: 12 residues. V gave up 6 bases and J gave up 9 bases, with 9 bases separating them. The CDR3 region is CASRGGSSPLHF. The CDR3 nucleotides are TGTGCCAGCAGGGGGGGGAGTTCACCCCTCCACTTT.

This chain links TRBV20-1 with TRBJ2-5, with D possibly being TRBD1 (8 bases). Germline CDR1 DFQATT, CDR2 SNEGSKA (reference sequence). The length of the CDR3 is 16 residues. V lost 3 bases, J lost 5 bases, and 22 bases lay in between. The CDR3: CSASQIRTGREETQYF. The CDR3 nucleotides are TGCAGTGCTAGTCAAATAAGGACAGGGAGGGAGGAGACCCAGTACTTC.

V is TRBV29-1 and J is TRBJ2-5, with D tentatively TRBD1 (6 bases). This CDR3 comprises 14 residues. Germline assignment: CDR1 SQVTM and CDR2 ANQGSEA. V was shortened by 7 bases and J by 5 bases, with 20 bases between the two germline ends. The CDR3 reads CSGLGGDLGETQYF. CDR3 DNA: TGCAGCGGGTTAGGGGGTGACCTGGGTGAGACCCAGTACTTC. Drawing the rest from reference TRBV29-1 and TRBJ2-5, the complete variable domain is SAVISQKPSRDICQRGTSLTIQCQVDSQVTMMFWYRQQPGQSLTLIATANQGSEATYESGFVIDKFPISRPNLTFSTLTVSNMSPEDSSIYLCSGLGGDLGETQYFGPGTRLLVL.

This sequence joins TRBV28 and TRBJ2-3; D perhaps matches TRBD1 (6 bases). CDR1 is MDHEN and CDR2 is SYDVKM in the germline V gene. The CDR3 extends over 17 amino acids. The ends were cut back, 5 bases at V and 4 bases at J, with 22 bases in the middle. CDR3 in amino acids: CASSPRPTGTISDTQYF. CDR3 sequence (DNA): TGTGCCAGCAGTCCGAGACCAACAGGGACGATCTCAGATACGCAGTATTTT.

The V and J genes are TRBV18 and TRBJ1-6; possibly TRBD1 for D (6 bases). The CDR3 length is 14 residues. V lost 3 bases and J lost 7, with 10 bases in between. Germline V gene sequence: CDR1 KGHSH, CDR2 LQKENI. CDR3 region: CASSPQGWNSPLHF. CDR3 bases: TGTGCCAGCTCACCGCAGGGGTGGAATTCACCCCTCCACTTT.

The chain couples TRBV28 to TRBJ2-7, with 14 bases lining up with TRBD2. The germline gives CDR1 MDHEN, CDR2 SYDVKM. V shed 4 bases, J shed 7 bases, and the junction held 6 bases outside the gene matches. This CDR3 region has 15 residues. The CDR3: CASSYGTSGGREQYF. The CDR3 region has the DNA TGTGCCAGCAGTTACGGGACTAGCGGGGGACGAGAGCAGTACTTC.

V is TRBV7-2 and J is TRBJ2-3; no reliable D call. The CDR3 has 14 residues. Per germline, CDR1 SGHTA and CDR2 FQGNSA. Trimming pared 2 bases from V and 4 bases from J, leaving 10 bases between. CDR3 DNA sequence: TGTGCCAGCAGCTTAAGTAACGGTCCAGATACGCAGTATTTT. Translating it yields CASSLSNGPDTQYF.

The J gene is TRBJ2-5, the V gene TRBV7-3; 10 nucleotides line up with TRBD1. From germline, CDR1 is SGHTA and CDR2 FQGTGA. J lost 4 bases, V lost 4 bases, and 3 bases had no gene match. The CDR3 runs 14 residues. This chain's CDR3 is CASSSTGGLETQYF. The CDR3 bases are TGTGCCAGCAGCTCGACAGGGGGCTTAGAGACCCAGTACTTC. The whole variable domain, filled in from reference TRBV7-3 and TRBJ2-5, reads GAGVSQTPSNKVTEKGKYVELRCDPISGHTALYWYRQSLGQGPEFLIYFQGTGAADDSGLPNDRFFAVRPEGSVSTLKIQRTERGDSAVYLCASSSTGGLETQYFGPGTRLLVL.

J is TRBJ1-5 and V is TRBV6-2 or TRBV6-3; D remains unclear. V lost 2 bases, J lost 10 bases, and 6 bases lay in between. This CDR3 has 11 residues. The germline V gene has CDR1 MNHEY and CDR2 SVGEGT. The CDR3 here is CASSYGGPQHF. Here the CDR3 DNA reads TGTGCCAGCAGTTACGGTGGCCCCCAGCATTTT.

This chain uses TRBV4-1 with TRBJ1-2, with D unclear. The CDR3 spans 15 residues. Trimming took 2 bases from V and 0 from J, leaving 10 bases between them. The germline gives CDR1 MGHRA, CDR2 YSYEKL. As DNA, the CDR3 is TGCGCCAGCAGCCAACCACAGAAATCTAACTATGGCTACACCTTC. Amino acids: CASSQPQKSNYGYTF.

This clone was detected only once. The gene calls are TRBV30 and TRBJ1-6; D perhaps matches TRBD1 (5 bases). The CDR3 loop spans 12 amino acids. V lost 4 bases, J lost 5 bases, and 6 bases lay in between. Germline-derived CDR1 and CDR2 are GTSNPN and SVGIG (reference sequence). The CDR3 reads CAWTRDNSPLHF. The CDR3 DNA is TGTGCCTGGACCAGGGATAATTCACCCCTCCACTTT.

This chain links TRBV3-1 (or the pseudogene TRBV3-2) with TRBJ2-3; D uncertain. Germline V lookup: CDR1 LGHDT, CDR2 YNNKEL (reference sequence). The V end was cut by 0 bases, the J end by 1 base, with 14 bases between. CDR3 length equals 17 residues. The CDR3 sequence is CASSQDWNSRRTDTQYF. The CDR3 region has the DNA TGTGCCAGCAGCCAAGATTGGAACAGTCGACGCACAGATACGCAGTATTTT.

This CDR3 is CASRDTTGANEKLFF. In DNA, the CDR3 is TGCGCCAGCAGAGATACGACAGGGGCTAATGAAAAACTGTTTTTT. The rearrangement uses TRBV5-1 and TRBJ1-4; the match to TRBD1 covers 8 bases. V lost 5 bases, J lost 3 bases, and 6 bases stayed unmatched. The CDR3 is 15 residues long. Germline V gene sequence: CDR1 SGHRS, CDR2 YFSETQ.

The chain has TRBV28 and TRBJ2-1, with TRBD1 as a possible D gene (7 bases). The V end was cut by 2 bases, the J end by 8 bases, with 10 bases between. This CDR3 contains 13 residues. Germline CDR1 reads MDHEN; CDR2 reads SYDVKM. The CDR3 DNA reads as TGTGCCAGCAGTTTAGGGGGGACAGATGAGCAGTTCTTC. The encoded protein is CASSLGGTDEQFF.

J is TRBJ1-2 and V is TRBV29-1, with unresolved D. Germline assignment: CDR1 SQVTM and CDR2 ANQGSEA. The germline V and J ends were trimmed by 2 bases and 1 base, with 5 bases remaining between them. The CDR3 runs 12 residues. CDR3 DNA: TGCAGCGTTGAAAACAATAACTATGGCTACACCTTC. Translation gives CSVENNNYGYTF.

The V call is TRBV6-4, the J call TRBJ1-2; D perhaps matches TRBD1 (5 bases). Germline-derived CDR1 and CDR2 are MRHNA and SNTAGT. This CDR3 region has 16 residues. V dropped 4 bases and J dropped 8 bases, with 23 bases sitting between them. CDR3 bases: TGTGCCAGCAGTGCGGGGGGTGGCCAGGGTGGATCCGGCTACACCTTC. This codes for CASSAGGGQGGSGYTF.

CDR3: CASSTAGQTIQDTQYF. The CDR3 DNA is TGCGCCAGCAGCACGGCGGGACAGACAATTCAGGATACGCAGTATTTT. V gene TRBV5-1 combines with J gene TRBJ2-3, with D perhaps TRBD1 (7 bases). Germline V CDR1 and CDR2: SGHRS, YFSETQ. V was clipped by 4 bases and J by 6 bases, with 21 bases between them. The CDR3 consists of 16 residues.

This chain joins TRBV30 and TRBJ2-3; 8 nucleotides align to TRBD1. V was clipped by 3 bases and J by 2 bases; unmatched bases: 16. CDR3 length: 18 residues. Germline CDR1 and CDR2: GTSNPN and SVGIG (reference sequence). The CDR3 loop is CAWRQPTGQGHYTDTQYF. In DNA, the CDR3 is TGTGCCTGGAGGCAACCGACCGGACAGGGCCATTACACAGATACGCAGTATTTT.

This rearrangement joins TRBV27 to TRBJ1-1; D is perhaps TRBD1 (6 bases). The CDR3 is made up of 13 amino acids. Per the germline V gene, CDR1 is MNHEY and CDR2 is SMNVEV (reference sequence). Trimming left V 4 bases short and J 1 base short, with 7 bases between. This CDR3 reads CASSWTANTEAFF. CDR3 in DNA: TGTGCCAGCAGTTGGACAGCGAACACTGAAGCTTTCTTT.

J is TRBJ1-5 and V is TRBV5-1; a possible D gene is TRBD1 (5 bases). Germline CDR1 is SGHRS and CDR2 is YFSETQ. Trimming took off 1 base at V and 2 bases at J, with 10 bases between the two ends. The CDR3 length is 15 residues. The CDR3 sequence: CASSLQGGGNQPQHF. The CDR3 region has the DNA TGCGCCAGCAGCTTGCAGGGCGGTGGCAATCAGCCCCAGCATTTT. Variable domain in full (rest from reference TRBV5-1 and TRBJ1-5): KAGVTQTPRYLIKTRGQQVTLSCSPISGHRSVSWYQQTPGQGLQFLFEYFSETQRNKGNFPGRFSGRQFSNSRSEMNVSTLELGDSALYLCASSLQGGGNQPQHFGDGTRLSIL.